This T cell receptor beta chain is drawn from a study of beta chain features in type 1 diabetes. Findings and caveats of the study: A potential influence of HLA type upon TCRB rearrangement remained unresolved herein.

CDR3 size: 17 residues. Germline V gene data show CDR1 as GTSNPN and CDR2 as SVGIG (reference sequence). J lost 3 bases, V lost 3 bases, and 17 bases had no gene match. This clone was observed a handful of times. Its antigen is still unknown. Via the markers CD45RO/CCR7/CD25/CD127/CD95/CD27, stem cell-like memory, regulatory, central memory and naive CD4+ cells were sorted. Isolated RNA was reverse transcribed in full, so expressed TCRB transcripts were sequenced. About 3.6 million reads on average were seen across naive, central memory and regulatory T cell samples. Measured with immunoSEQ multiplex PCR; TCRdb has only the in-frame clones, and not every one. The sample lists about 230,000 clones; around 9.6% were seen once.

The clonotype comes from a woman younger than 30 in good health. The sample comprised naive CD4+ T cells from blood. This chain links TRBV30 with TRBJ2-7; 7 bases are shared with TRBD2. Written as DNA, the CDR3 is TGTGCCTGGAGCAAAGAACGGGCGGGAGTGGCTCGCTACGAGCAGTACTTC. Protein: CAWSKERAGVARYEQYF.